The clone carrying this TCR beta chain was seen just once. Its antigen remains unknown. Combining a sample-barcoded 5' primer with a J-beta primer mix, a second PCR ran for roughly 7 to 12 cycles. MiXCR was run by TCRdb on the 5' RACE reads, yielding one entry per CDR3 protein. In the table there are 600,000 to 650,000 distinct CDR3 sequences, 58% of which are singletons. Healthy Caucasian individuals from Russia aged 6 to 90 were enrolled as donors. This specimen belongs to a study of blood T cells in healthy people across ages. Study observations and caveats: Relative to aged donors, long-lived donors carried more naive CD4+ cells and displayed higher diversity.

The CDR3 sequence is 14 residues long. CDR1 and CDR2 (germline): MNHEY, SVGAGI. Trimming took 6 bases from V and 10 from J, leaving 16 bases between them. What was sequenced was blood. The V call is TRBV6-5, the J call TRBJ1-6; D is perhaps TRBD1 (5 bases). This TCR was recovered from a man between 60 and 75 years old in good health. CDR3 DNA sequence: TGTGCCAGCAGCTGGGGCAGGGTAGGCTCACCCCTCCACTTT. Amino acids: CASSWGRVGSPLHF.